Following are 24 T cell receptor beta chains from one sample sequenced in a study of glioma-infiltrating T cells after dendritic cell vaccination. TCRdb keeps only in-frame clones here, not all; method: immunoSEQ multiplex PCR. The sample contains roughly 87,000 clones, roughly four fifths of which appear only once. The time point: after dendritic cell vaccination, including at tumor progression/relapse. This specimen was blood, taken after dendritic cell vaccination. Every receptor here comes from a human donor with glioblastoma.

This rearrangement joins TRBV9 to TRBJ2-1; TRBD1 aligns across 9 bases. The CDR3 totals 15 residues. Per germline, CDR1 SGDLS and CDR2 YYNGEE. The V segment lost 0 bases and the J segment 5 bases; nucleotides outside the gene matches: 3. The CDR3 DNA sequence: TGTGCCAGCAGCGTAGATAGGACAGGGGACAATGAGCAGTTCTTC. Its translation: CASSVDRTGDNEQFF.

The J gene is TRBJ2-5, the V gene TRBV5-6; tentative D call: TRBD2 (5 bases). The CDR3 covers 16 residues. Per germline, CDR1 SGHDT and CDR2 YYEEEE. Trimming stripped 2 bases from V and 5 bases from J, with 19 bases between. This CDR3 is CASSFFPSGQAETQYF. As DNA, the CDR3 is TGTGCCAGCAGCTTCTTTCCCAGCGGCCAGGCCGAGACCCAGTACTTC. Full variable domain (remainder filled in from reference TRBV5-6 and TRBJ2-5): DAGVTQSPTHLIKTRGQQVTLRCSPKSGHDTVSWYQQALGQGPQFIFQYYEEEERQRGNFPDRFSGHQFPNYSSELNVNALLLGDSALYLCASSFFPSGQAETQYFGPGTRLLVL.

The chain combines TRBV5-6 with TRBJ1-5; D gene uncertain. V was shortened by 4 bases and J by 7 bases, with 18 bases between the two germline ends. The CDR3 loop spans 15 amino acids. CDR1 SGHDT and CDR2 YYEEEE come from the germline V gene. The CDR3 DNA sequence: TGTGCCAGCAGCCCGAGACCCAGCGACGGGCAGCCCCAGCATTTT. This gives the protein CASSPRPSDGQPQHF.

The gene calls are TRBV9 and TRBJ1-1; the D gene is possibly TRBD1 (5 bases). V lost 4 bases to trimming and J lost 10 bases, with 23 bases between them. This CDR3 contains 15 residues. Per the germline V gene, CDR1 is SGDLS and CDR2 is YYNGEE. In DNA, the CDR3 is TGTGCCAGCAGCCCCCCACCCAGGGCAGTCGAGGTAGCTTTCTTT. Its protein product is CASSPPPRAVEVAFF.

The J gene is TRBJ2-5, the V gene TRBV18, with TRBD1 matching over 9 bases. Per the germline V gene, CDR1 is KGHSH and CDR2 is LQKENI. With V trimmed by 2 bases and J by 2 bases, 9 bases remained unmatched. This CDR3 comprises 17 residues. For the CDR3, the DNA is TGTGCCAGCTCACCAACGGCGGGGACAGGGCTTCAAGAGACCCAGTACTTC. Its protein product is CASSPTAGTGLQETQYF. Together with reference TRBV18 and TRBJ2-5, the CDR3 gives the full variable domain: NAGVMQNPRHLVRRRGQEARLRCSPMKGHSHVYWYRQLPEEGLKFMVYLQKENIIDESGMPKERFSAEFPKEGPSILRIQQVVRGDSAAYFCASSPTAGTGLQETQYFGPGTRLLVL.

The V gene is TRBV9, the J gene TRBJ2-5, with 11 bases aligning to TRBD2. The CDR3 contains 14 residues. Germline values: CDR1 SGDLS, CDR2 YYNGEE. Trimming removed 0 bases from V and 9 bases from J; junction bases left unmatched: 4. CDR3 loop: CASSVEVAGGAQYF. CDR3 nucleotide sequence: TGTGCCAGCAGCGTAGAGGTAGCGGGGGGGGCCCAGTACTTC. The full variable domain, with the rest looked up from reference TRBV9 and TRBJ2-5, is DSGVTQTPKHLITATGQRVTLRCSPRSGDLSVYWYQQSLDQGLQFLIQYYNGEERAKGNILERFSAQQFPDLHSELNLSSLELGDSALYFCASSVEVAGGAQYFGPGTRLLVL.

V is TRBV4-2 and J is TRBJ2-7; D may be TRBD1 (5 bases). Trimming shortened V by 0 bases and J by 3 bases, and 6 bases separated the two germline ends. The CDR3 has 13 amino acids. Per the germline V gene, CDR1 is LGHNA and CDR2 is YNFKEQ. CDR3: CASSQDRDYEQYF. The CDR3 DNA sequence: TGTGCCAGCAGCCAAGACAGGGACTACGAGCAGTACTTC.

This chain links TRBV29-1 with TRBJ1-1; D ambiguous. V was pared by 3 bases and J by 1 base, with 6 bases between. Germline V gene sequence: CDR1 SQVTM, CDR2 ANQGSEA. CDR3 length equals 12 residues. The CDR3 DNA is TGCAGCGTTGAGAGACAGAACACTGAAGCTTTCTTT. This encodes CSVERQNTEAFF. The variable domain in full, completed from reference TRBV29-1 and TRBJ1-1, reads SAVISQKPSRDICQRGTSLTIQCQVDSQVTMMFWYRQQPGQSLTLIATANQGSEATYESGFVIDKFPISRPNLTFSTLTVSNMSPEDSSIYLCSVERQNTEAFFGQGTRLTVV.

The V call is TRBV6-1, the J call TRBJ1-6, with D perhaps TRBD1 (6 bases). CDR1 is MNHNS, CDR2 SASEGT, per germline. Trimming stripped 8 bases from V and 8 bases from J, with 13 bases between. The CDR3 is made up of 13 amino acids. This CDR3 reads CASLRRGDSPLHF. The CDR3 DNA is TGTGCCAGCTTGCGCAGGGGCGATTCACCCCTCCACTTT.

This clone was recorded once. This chain links TRBV6-5 with TRBJ2-7; 7 bases fit TRBD1. The V gene's germline CDR1 is MNHEY and CDR2 SVGAGI. The CDR3 sequence is 16 residues long. Trimming removed 4 bases from V and 2 bases from J; junction bases left unmatched: 11. The CDR3 here is CASSLFFGDSAYEQYF. The CDR3 DNA sequence: TGTGCCAGCAGTTTGTTTTTCGGGGACAGCGCCTACGAGCAGTACTTC.

The chain combines TRBV4-1 with TRBJ2-3; 11 nucleotides agree with TRBD1. Looked up from germline, CDR1 is MGHRA and CDR2 is YSYEKL. The CDR3 runs 18 residues. V gave up 0 bases and J gave up 3 bases; unmatched junction bases: 8. CDR3 amino acids: CASSQDRTGGVLTDTQYF. DNA of the CDR3: TGCGCCAGCAGCCAAGATAGGACAGGGGGCGTCCTAACAGATACGCAGTATTTT.

The chain combines TRBV12-1 with TRBJ1-1; the table names TRBD1, a call not compared with the DNA. TRBV12-1 is a recognized pseudogene. The CDR3 is 16 residues long. The CDR3, as DNA: TGTGCCAGCAGCCTGGGACAGGGTCACTCTAACACTGAAGCTTTCTTT. This encodes CASSLGQGHSNTEAFF.

The sample holds one count of this clone. The chain has TRBV6-4 and TRBJ2-1; TRBD2 matches 10 bases. Germline V lookup: CDR1 MRHNA, CDR2 SNTAGT. The CDR3 is made up of 17 amino acids. With V trimmed by 0 bases and J by 3 bases, 5 bases remained unmatched. CDR3 loop: CASSDSIGTSDYNEQFF. The DNA for the CDR3 is TGTGCCAGCAGTGACTCTATAGGGACTAGCGACTACAATGAGCAGTTCTTC.

This chain joins TRBV15 and TRBJ2-7, with D perhaps matching TRBD2 (6 bases). Deletions cut 0 bases from V and 7 bases from J, with 10 bases between. This CDR3 is 13 amino acids long. Germline V gives CDR1 LNHNV, CDR2 YYDKDF (reference sequence). The CDR3 reads CATSRELAWEQYF. The DNA for the CDR3 is TGTGCCACCAGCAGAGAGCTAGCGTGGGAGCAGTACTTC.

This chain links TRBV2 with TRBJ2-1; 7 bases are a match to TRBD1. V was pared by 8 bases and J by 4 bases, with 20 bases of the junction left unmatched. Germline CDR1 reads SNHLY; CDR2 reads FYNNEI. CDR3 length: 18 residues. The CDR3 region is CASLAGRQGPRGYNEQFF. The CDR3 nucleotides are TGTGCCAGCTTAGCAGGGAGACAGGGCCCAAGGGGATACAATGAGCAGTTCTTC.

This chain uses TRBV5-3 with TRBJ2-3, with TRBD1 matching over 7 bases. TRBV5-3 falls under the ORF class, with uncertain function. V dropped 9 bases and J dropped 1; count of bases not matched to a gene: 5. The CDR3 runs 13 residues. The CDR3 DNA reads as TGTGCCACACAGGGGTTAGGCACAGATACGCAGTATTTT. Translating it yields CATQGLGTDTQYF.

The J gene is TRBJ2-7, the V gene TRBV5-1, with a possible D match to TRBD2 (5 bases). Trimming pared 4 bases from V and 2 bases from J, leaving 13 bases between. Germline CDR1 and CDR2: SGHRS and YFSETQ. This CDR3 spans 14 amino acids. This chain's CDR3 is CASSPEGITYEQYF. CDR3 sequence (DNA): TGCGCCAGCAGCCCCGAGGGCATAACCTACGAGCAGTACTTC. The variable domain in full, completed from reference TRBV5-1 and TRBJ2-7, reads KAGVTQTPRYLIKTRGQQVTLSCSPISGHRSVSWYQQTPGQGLQFLFEYFSETQRNKGNFPGRFSGRQFSNSRSEMNVSTLELGDSALYLCASSPEGITYEQYFGPGTRLTVT.

The chain uses TRBV27 and TRBJ2-1, with 7 bases aligning to TRBD2. V dropped 3 bases and J dropped 4; count of bases not matched to a gene: 6. CDR3 length: 15 residues. Germline values: CDR1 MNHEY, CDR2 SMNVEV (reference sequence). For the CDR3, the DNA is TGTGCCAGCAGTTTTCTAGCGGACTATTACAATGAGCAGTTCTTC. Translation gives CASSFLADYYNEQFF.

This clone has a handful of counts. The chain carries TRBV6-1 and TRBJ2-5, with 9 bases identical to TRBD1. The CDR3 extends over 16 amino acids. V trimming: 4 bases; J trimming: 1 base; junction bases outside the gene matches: 7. Germline assignment: CDR1 MNHNS and CDR2 SASEGT. CDR3 sequence (DNA): TGTGCCAGCAGTGCATGGACAGGGGCCTTCCAAGAGACCCAGTACTTC. This translates into CASSAWTGAFQETQYF.

The chain joins TRBV6-1 to TRBJ2-7; D gene ambiguous. The CDR3 covers 13 residues. Germline V gene lookup returns CDR1 MNHNS and CDR2 SASEGT. Trimming left V 1 base short and J 3 bases short, with 7 bases between. The CDR3 reads CASSEVGVYEQYF. DNA of the CDR3: TGTGCCAGCAGTGAAGTTGGAGTCTACGAGCAGTACTTC.

The chain employs TRBV11-2 and TRBJ1-2, with D possibly matching TRBD1 (6 bases). Trimming removed 7 bases at V and 8 bases at J, with 26 bases between. The CDR3 runs 16 residues. Germline V gives CDR1 SGHAT, CDR2 FQNNGV. The CDR3 protein is CASTNPGTLFSGGYTF. As DNA, the CDR3 is TGTGCCAGCACCAACCCCGGGACACTTTTTTCGGGAGGCTACACCTTC.

This sequence joins TRBV5-4 and TRBJ1-4; TRBD1 aligns across 10 bases. Germline V gene data show CDR1 as SGHNT and CDR2 as YYREEE (reference sequence). This CDR3 contains 15 residues. Trimming removed 5 bases from V and 6 bases from J; junction bases left unmatched: 7. The chain's CDR3 is CASRDSGTGDEKLFF. The CDR3 nucleotides read TGTGCCAGCAGAGACTCCGGGACAGGGGATGAAAAACTGTTTTTT.

The CDR3 DNA reads TGTGCCAGCAGCTGGGGGAGGGGCAGGACATCGAGCTTGAGAGGCTACACCTTC. This encodes CASSWGRGRTSSLRGYTF. This rearrangement joins TRBV5-6 to TRBJ1-2; TRBD1 is a possible D gene (5 bases). V lost 3 bases to trimming and J lost 8 bases, with 29 bases between them. CDR1 is SGHDT and CDR2 is YYEEEE in the germline V gene. CDR3 size: 18 residues. The complete variable domain, with remaining parts taken from reference TRBV5-6 and TRBJ1-2, reads DAGVTQSPTHLIKTRGQQVTLRCSPKSGHDTVSWYQQALGQGPQFIFQYYEEEERQRGNFPDRFSGHQFPNYSSELNVNALLLGDSALYLCASSWGRGRTSSLRGYTFGSGTRLTVV.

The V call is TRBV5-4, the J call TRBJ1-1; D possibly corresponds to TRBD1 (5 bases). The CDR3 totals 13 residues. The V end lost 3 bases, the J end lost 11 bases, and 17 bases lay between the germline ends. CDR1 is SGHNT and CDR2 is YYREEE in the germline V gene (reference sequence). CDR3 sequence reads: CASSSTRGGEAFF. CDR3 coding DNA: TGTGCCAGCAGCTCGACCCGGGGAGGGGAGGCTTTCTTT.